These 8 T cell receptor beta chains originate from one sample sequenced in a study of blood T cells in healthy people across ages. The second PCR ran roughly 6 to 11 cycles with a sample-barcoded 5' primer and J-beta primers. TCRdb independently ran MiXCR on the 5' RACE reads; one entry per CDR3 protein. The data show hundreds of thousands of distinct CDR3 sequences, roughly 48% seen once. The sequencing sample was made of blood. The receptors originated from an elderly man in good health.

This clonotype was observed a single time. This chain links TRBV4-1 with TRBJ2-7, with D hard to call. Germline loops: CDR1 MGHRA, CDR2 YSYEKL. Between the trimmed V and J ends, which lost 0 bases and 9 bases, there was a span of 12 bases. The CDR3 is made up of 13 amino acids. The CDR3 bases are TGCGCCAGCAGCCAAGAACCTGAACGAGGGCAGTACTTC. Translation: CASSQEPERGQYF.

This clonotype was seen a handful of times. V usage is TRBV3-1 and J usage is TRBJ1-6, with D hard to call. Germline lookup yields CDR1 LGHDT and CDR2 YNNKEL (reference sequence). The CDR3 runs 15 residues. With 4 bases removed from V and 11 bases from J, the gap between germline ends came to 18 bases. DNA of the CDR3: TGTGCCAGCAGCCGAAGCGGGGTTGCTACCACACCCCTCCACTTT. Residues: CASSRSGVATTPLHF.

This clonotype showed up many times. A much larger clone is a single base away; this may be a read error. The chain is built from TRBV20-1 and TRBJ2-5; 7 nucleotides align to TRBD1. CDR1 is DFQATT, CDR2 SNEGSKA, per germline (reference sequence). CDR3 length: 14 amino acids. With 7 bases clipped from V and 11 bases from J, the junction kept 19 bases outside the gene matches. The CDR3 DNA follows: TGCAGTGGGACAGGTGGCATTTACAACAATGAGCAGTACTTC. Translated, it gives CSGTGGIYNNEQYF.

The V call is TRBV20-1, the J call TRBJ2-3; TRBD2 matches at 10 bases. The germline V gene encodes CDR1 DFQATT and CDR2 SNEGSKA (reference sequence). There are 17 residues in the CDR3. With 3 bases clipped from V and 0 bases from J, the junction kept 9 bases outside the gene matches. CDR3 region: CSARGWSGGASTDTQYF. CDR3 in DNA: TGCAGTGCTAGGGGGTGGAGCGGGGGGGCGAGCACAGATACGCAGTATTTT.

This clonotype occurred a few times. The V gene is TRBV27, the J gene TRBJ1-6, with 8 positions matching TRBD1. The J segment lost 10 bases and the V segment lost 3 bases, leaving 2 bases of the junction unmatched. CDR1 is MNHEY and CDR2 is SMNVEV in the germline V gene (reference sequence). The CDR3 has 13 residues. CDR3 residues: CASSLTGDSPLHF. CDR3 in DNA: TGTGCCAGCAGTTTGACAGGGGACTCACCCCTCCACTTT.

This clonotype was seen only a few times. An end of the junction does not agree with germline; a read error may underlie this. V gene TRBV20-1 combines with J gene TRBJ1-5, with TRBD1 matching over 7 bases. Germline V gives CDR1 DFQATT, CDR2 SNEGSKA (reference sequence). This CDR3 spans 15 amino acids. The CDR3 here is CSAREGGSRNQPQHF. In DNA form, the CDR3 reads TGCAGTGCTAGAGAAGGGGGCTCCAGGAATCAGCCTCAGCATTTT.

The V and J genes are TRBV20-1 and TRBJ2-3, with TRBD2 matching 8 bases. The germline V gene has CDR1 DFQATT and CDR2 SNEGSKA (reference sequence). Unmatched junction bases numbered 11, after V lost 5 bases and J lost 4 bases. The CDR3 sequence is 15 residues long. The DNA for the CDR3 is TGCAGTGCTCGATCACTAGCGGCCTTGCCAGATACGCAGTATTTT. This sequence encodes CSARSLAALPDTQYF.

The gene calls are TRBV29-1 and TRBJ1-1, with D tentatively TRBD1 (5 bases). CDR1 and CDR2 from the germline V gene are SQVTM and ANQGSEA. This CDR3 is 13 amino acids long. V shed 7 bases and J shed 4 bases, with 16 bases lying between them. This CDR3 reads CSGREALLTEAFF. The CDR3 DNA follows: TGCAGCGGCAGGGAGGCCTTACTCACTGAAGCTTTCTTT.